This TCR beta chain emerged from a study of T cell changes during pregnancy in multiple sclerosis. This CDR3 has 14 amino acids. Clones were read by immunoSEQ multiplex PCR, and TCRdb kept only the in-frame ones, dropping some. The sample has over 50,000 clones; 92% are singletons. This clonotype originated in a female donor with multiple sclerosis, enrolled in a pregnancy study. The sequencing here drew on peripheral blood, taken in the first trimester of pregnancy. This sequence joins TRBV21-1 and TRBJ1-2. TRBV21-1 is given as a pseudogene. The CDR3 protein is CASSPERGANGYTF. CDR3 sequence (DNA): TGTGCCAGCAGCCCCGAGCGGGGGGCGAACGGCTACACCTTC.